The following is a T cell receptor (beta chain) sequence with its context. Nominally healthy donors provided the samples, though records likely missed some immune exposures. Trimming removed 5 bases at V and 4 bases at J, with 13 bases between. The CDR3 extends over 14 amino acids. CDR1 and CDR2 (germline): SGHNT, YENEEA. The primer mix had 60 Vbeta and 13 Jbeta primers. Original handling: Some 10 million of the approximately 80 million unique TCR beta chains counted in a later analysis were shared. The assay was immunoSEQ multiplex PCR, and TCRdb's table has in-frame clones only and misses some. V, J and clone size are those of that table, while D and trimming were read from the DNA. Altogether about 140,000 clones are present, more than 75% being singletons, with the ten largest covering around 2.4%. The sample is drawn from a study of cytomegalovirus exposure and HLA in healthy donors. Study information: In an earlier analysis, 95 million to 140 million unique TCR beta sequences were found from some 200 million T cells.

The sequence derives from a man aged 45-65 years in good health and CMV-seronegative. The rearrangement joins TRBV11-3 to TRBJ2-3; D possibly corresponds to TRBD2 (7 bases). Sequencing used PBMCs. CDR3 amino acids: CASSKGGLADTQYF. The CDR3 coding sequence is TGTGCCAGCAGCAAGGGGGGGTTAGCAGATACGCAGTATTTT.